Each of the 5 T cell receptor beta chains below was sequenced from the same sample in a study of cytomegalovirus exposure and HLA in healthy donors. PCR employed 60 Vbeta and 13 Jbeta primers. Using immunoSEQ multiplex PCR, the repertoire was profiled, and TCRdb retains in-frame clones only, with some absent. The data hold 150,000 to 200,000 clones, with 79% observed a single time. Sequencing was done on a sample of PBMCs. The receptors derive from a middle-aged woman in good health and CMV-seronegative.

V is TRBV2 and J is TRBJ1-1; TRBD1 agrees at 10 bases. CDR3 length equals 14 residues. The J segment lost 4 bases and the V segment lost 8 bases, leaving 7 bases of the junction unmatched. The germline V gene encodes CDR1 SNHLY and CDR2 FYNNEI. The CDR3 nucleotides read TGTGCCAGCGCCGAGGGACAGGGGATCACTGAAGCTTTCTTT. It codes for CASAEGQGITEAFF.

The rearrangement links TRBV7-6 to TRBJ2-1; 8 nucleotides align to TRBD2. Germline CDR1 reads SGHVS; CDR2 reads FNYEAQ. The CDR3 is 19 amino acids. Trimming at V came to 5 bases and at J to 7 bases, leaving 22 bases not matched to a gene. DNA of the CDR3: TGTGCCAGCAGCGCCCGGGAGGGGGTGGCGCGGGCCGACCGAAATGAGCAGTTCTTC. Translation: CASSAREGVARADRNEQFF. Full variable domain (outside the CDR3, taken from reference TRBV7-6 and TRBJ2-1): GAGVSQSPRYKVTKRGQDVALRCDPISGHVSLYWYRQALGQGPEFLTYFNYEAQQDKSGLPNDRFSAERPEGSISTLTIQRTEQRDSAMYRCASSAREGVARADRNEQFFGPGTRLTVL.

A note on this clone: At one end the junction does not follow the germline gene, possibly because of a read error. The chain uses TRBV7-7 and TRBJ2-1; TRBD1 aligns across 10 bases. Germline CDR1 is SSHAT and CDR2 is FNYEAQ (reference sequence). This CDR3 region has 16 residues. The CDR3 is CASSLESGTGDNEQFF. DNA of the CDR3: TGTGCTAGCAGCTTAGAATCCGGGACAGGGGACAATGAGCAGTTCTTC.

The rearrangement uses TRBV19 and TRBJ1-1; a possible D gene is TRBD1 (5 bases). CDR3 size: 14 residues. CDR1 and CDR2 (germline): LNHDA, SQIVND (reference sequence). With 1 base removed from V and 5 bases from J, the gap between germline ends came to 11 bases. The DNA of the CDR3 is TGTGCCAGTAGTATAGGCGGGGGACGGACTGAAGCTTTCTTT. Translated, it gives CASSIGGGRTEAFF.

This chain's CDR3 is CASSPGTGGNQPQHF. Written as DNA, the CDR3 is TGCGCCAGCAGCCCCGGGACAGGGGGCAATCAGCCCCAGCATTTT. The chain combines TRBV5-1 with TRBJ1-5; 10 bases match TRBD1. The V gene's germline CDR1 is SGHRS and CDR2 YFSETQ. CDR3 length equals 15 residues. V was clipped by 4 bases and J by 2 bases; unmatched bases: 3.